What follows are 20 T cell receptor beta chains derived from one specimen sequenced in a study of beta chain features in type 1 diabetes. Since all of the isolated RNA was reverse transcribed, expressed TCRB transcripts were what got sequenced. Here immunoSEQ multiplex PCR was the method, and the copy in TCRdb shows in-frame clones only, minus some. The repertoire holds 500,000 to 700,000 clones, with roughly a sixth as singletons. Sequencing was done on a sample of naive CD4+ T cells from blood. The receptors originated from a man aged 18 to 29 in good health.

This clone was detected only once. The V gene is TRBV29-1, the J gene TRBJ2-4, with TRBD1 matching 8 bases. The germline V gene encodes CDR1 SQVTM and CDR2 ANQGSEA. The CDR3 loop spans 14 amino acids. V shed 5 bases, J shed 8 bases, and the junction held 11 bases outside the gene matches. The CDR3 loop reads CSVLGQGQKDIQYF. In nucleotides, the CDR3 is TGCAGCGTTTTAGGACAGGGACAGAAAGACATTCAGTACTTC.

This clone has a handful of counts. The CDR3, as DNA: TGTGCCAGCAGTTTATCCCAGGGAAACTCCTACGAGCAGTACTTC. Its translation: CASSLSQGNSYEQYF. V gene TRBV28 combines with J gene TRBJ2-7, with a weak D call TRBD1 (5 bases). Trimming left V 1 base short and J 0 bases short, with 10 bases between. This CDR3 is 15 amino acids long. Per germline, CDR1 MDHEN and CDR2 SYDVKM.

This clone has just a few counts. The CDR3 DNA is TGTGCCAGCAGCACCCGAGGTAGCGGGAGTGGTGAGACCCAGTACTTC. Protein product: CASSTRGSGSGETQYF. V and J are TRBV9 and TRBJ2-5; 9 bases align to TRBD2. In germline, CDR1 is SGDLS, CDR2 YYNGEE. V lost 4 bases to trimming and J lost 5 bases; unmatched junction nucleotides: 12. The CDR3 totals 16 residues. Supplemented by reference TRBV9 and TRBJ2-5, the full variable domain reads DSGVTQTPKHLITATGQRVTLRCSPRSGDLSVYWYQQSLDQGLQFLIQYYNGEERAKGNILERFSAQQFPDLHSELNLSSLELGDSALYFCASSTRGSGSGETQYFGPGTRLLVL.

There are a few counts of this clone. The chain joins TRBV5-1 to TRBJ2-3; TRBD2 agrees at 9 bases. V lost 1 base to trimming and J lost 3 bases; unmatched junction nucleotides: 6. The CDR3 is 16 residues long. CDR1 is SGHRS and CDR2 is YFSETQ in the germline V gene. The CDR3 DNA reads TGCGCCAGCAGCTTGCTAGCGGGAAGGGGAACAGATACGCAGTATTTT. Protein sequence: CASSLLAGRGTDTQYF.

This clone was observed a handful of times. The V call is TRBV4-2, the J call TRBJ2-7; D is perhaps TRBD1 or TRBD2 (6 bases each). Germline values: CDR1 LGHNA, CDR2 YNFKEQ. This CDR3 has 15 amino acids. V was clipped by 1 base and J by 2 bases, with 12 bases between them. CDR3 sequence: CASSQGHGGTYEQYF. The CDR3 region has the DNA TGTGCCAGCAGCCAAGGGCACGGGGGCACCTACGAGCAGTACTTC.

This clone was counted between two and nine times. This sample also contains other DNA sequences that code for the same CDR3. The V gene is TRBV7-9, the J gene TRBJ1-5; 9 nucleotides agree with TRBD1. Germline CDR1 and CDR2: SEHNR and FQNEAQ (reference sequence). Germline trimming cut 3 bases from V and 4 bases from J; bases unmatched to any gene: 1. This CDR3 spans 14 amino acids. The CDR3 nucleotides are TGTGCCAGCAGCTTGACAGGGGGAAATCAGCCCCAGCATTTT. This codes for CASSLTGGNQPQHF.

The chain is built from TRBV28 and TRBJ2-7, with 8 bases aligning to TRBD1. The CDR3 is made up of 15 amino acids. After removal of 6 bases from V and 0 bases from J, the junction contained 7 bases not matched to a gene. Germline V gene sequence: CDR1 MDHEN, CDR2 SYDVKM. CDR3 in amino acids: CASRTGGQGSYEQYF. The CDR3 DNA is TGTGCCAGCAGAACGGGCGGACAGGGCTCCTACGAGCAGTACTTC.

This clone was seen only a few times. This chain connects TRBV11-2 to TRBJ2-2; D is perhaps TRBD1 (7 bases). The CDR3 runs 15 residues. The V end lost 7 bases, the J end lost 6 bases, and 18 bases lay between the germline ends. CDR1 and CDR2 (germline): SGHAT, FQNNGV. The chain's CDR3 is CASTSQGGVAGELFF. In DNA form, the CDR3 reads TGTGCCAGCACCTCCCAGGGGGGAGTCGCCGGGGAGCTGTTTTTT.

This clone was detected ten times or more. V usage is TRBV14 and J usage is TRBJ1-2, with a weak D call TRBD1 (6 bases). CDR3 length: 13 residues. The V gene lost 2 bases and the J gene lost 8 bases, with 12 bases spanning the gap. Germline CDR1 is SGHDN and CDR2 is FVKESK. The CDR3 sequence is CASSQTQGYGYTF. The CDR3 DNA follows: TGTGCCAGCAGCCAAACCCAGGGGTACGGCTACACCTTC.

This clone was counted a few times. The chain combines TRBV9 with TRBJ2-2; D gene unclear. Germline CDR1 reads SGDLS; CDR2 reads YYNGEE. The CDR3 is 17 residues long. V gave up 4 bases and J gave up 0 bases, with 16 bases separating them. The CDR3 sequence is CASSPARTQPNTGELFF. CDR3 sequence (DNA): TGTGCCAGCAGCCCCGCCCGTACCCAGCCGAACACCGGGGAGCTGTTTTTT.

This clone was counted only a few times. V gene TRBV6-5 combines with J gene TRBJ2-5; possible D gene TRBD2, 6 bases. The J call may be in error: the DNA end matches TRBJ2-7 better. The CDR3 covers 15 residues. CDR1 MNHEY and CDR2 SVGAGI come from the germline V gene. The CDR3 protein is CASNPRVGGSYEQYF. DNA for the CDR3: TGTGCCAGCAATCCAAGAGTGGGGGGCTCCTACGAGCAGTACTTC.

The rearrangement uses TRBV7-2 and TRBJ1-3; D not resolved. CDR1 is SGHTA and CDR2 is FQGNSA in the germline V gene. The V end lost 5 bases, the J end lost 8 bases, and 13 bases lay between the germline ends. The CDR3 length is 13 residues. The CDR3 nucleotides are TGTGCCAGCAGCCCCCGCGGTGTTGACACCATATATTTT. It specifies CASSPRGVDTIYF.

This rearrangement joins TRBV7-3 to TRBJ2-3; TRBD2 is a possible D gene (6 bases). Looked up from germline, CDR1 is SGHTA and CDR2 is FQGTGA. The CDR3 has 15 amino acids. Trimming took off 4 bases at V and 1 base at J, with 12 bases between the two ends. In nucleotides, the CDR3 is TGTGCCAGCAGCTCAATAGCGGACCGCACAGATACGCAGTATTTT. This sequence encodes CASSSIADRTDTQYF.

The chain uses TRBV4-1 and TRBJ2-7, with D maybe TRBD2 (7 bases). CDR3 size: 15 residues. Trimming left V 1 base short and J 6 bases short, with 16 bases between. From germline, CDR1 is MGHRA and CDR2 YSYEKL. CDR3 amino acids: CASSQGGLGGGEQYF. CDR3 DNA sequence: TGCGCCAGCAGCCAAGGGGGACTGGGAGGGGGCGAGCAGTACTTC.

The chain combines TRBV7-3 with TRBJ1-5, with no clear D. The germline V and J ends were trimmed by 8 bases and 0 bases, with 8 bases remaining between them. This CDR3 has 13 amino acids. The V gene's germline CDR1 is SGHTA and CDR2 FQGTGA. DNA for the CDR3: TGTGCCAGCGCCCGAGATAGCAATCAGCCCCAGCATTTT. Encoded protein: CASARDSNQPQHF.

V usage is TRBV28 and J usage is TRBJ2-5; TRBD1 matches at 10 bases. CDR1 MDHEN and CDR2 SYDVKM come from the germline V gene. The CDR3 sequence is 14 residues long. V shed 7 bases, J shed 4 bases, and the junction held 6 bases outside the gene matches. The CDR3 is CASTSGTGVETQYF. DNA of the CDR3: TGTGCCAGCACTTCCGGGACAGGGGTAGAGACCCAGTACTTC.

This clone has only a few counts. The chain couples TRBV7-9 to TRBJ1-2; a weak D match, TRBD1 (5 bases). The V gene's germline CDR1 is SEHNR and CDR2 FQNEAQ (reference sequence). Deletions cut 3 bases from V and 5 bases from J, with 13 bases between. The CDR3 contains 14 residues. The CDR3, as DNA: TGTGCCAGCAGCTTGGGGCAGGTTGCGTATGGCTACACCTTC. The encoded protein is CASSLGQVAYGYTF.

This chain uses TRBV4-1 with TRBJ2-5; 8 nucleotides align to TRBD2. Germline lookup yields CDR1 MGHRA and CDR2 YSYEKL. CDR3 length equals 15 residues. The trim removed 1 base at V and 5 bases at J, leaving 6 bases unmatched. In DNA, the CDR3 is TGCGCCAGCAGCCAAGTTGGGACTAGTTCCGAGACCCAGTACTTC. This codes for CASSQVGTSSETQYF.

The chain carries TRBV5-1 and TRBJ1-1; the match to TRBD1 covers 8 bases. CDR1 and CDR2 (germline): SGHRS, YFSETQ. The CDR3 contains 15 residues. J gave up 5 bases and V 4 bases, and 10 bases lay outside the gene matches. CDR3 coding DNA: TGCGCCAGCAGCAATCAGGGGGCGAGAGTAACTGAAGCTTTCTTT. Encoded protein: CASSNQGARVTEAFF.

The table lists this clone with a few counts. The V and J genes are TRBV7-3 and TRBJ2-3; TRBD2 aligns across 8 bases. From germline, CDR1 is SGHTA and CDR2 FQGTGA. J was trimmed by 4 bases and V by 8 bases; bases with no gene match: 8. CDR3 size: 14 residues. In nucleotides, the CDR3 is TGTGCCAGCTCCGTACTAGCGGTCTCAGATACGCAGTATTTT. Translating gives CASSVLAVSDTQYF.